These 14 T cell receptor beta chains were all obtained from the same sample, sequenced in a study of T cells after yellow fever vaccination. TCRdb reanalysed the 5' RACE reads using MiXCR and keeps one entry per CDR3 protein. Of 620,000 or so distinct CDR3 sequences in the sample, about a sixth were seen once. The input for sequencing was PBMCs, taken about 5 days after the first yellow fever vaccination. The receptors shown here come from a young man who received the YFV17D yellow fever vaccine.

The V gene is TRBV9, the J gene TRBJ1-5; unclear D gene. The V end was cut by 0 bases, the J end by 5 bases, with 12 bases between. The germline V gene encodes CDR1 SGDLS and CDR2 YYNGEE. There are 15 residues in the CDR3. In nucleotides, the CDR3 is TGTGCCAGCAGCGTAGAAGGTCCTTGTGATCAGCCCCAGCATTTT. Protein product: CASSVEGPCDQPQHF.

There are a few counts of this clonotype. J is TRBJ2-7 and V is TRBV6-2 or TRBV6-3; D gene uncertain. CDR3 length: 13 amino acids. The germline V gene has CDR1 MNHEY and CDR2 SVGEGT. V was pared by 3 bases and J by 0 bases, with 6 bases between. The CDR3 DNA reads TGTGCCAGCAGTTATACAGACTCCTACGAGCAGTACGTC. Encoded protein: CASSYTDSYEQYV.

CDR3 residues: CASRGLGGTYEQYF. The CDR3 DNA follows: TGCGCCAGCAGGGGATTGGGGGGAACCTACGAGCAGTACTTC. This rearrangement joins TRBV5-1 to TRBJ2-7; a possible D gene is TRBD2 (6 bases). Trimming stripped 5 bases from V and 2 bases from J, with 14 bases between. CDR3 length: 14 residues. Germline-derived CDR1 and CDR2 are SGHRS and YFSETQ.

This clonotype was detected only a few times. This chain connects TRBV7-6 to TRBJ1-5; D possibly corresponds to TRBD1 (5 bases). The germline V gene encodes CDR1 SGHVS and CDR2 FNYEAQ. Trimming took off 5 bases at V and 6 bases at J, with 14 bases between the two ends. The CDR3 loop spans 14 amino acids. CDR3 DNA: TGTGCCAGCAGCCCTATAGCAGGGAGTCAGCCCCAGCATTTT. Residues: CASSPIAGSQPQHF.

The gene calls are TRBV20-1 and TRBJ2-3, with 8 bases identical to TRBD1. CDR3 length: 14 amino acids. Germline lookup yields CDR1 DFQATT and CDR2 SNEGSKA (reference sequence). V was pared by 5 bases and J by 1 base, with 5 bases of the junction left unmatched. CDR3 nucleotides: TGCAGTGCTCCACCGACAGGGGGCACAGATACGCAGTATTTT. It codes for CSAPPTGGTDTQYF.

The CDR3 DNA is TGCGCCAGCGCCCTTCGGGGGTTGAACACTGAAGCTTTCTTT. This translates into CASALRGLNTEAFF. The chain links TRBV5-1 to TRBJ1-1; tentatively, D is TRBD1 (5 bases). V was cut by 7 bases and J by 0 bases, with 13 bases left in between. Germline loops: CDR1 SGHRS, CDR2 YFSETQ. The length of the CDR3 is 14 residues.

The V call is TRBV4-1, the J call TRBJ1-2, with D possibly matching TRBD1 (6 bases). The germline gives CDR1 MGHRA, CDR2 YSYEKL. The CDR3 is 16 amino acids. Trimming cost V 1 base and J 4 bases, with 16 bases left between them. Here the CDR3 DNA reads TGCGCCAGCAGCCAAGTTGGGATAGGGGGGATCTATGGCTACACCTTC. Its protein is CASSQVGIGGIYGYTF.

This clonotype was recorded once. The gene calls are TRBV4-1 and TRBJ2-2; D is undetermined. The V gene's germline CDR1 is MGHRA and CDR2 YSYEKL. Deletions cut 0 bases from V and 0 bases from J, with 5 bases between. The CDR3 has 15 amino acids. The CDR3: CASSQEPANTGELFF. In nucleotides, the CDR3 is TGCGCCAGCAGCCAAGAGCCGGCGAACACCGGGGAGCTGTTTTTT.

The genes are TRBV10-3 and TRBJ2-6, with 8 bases aligning to TRBD1. Germline trimming cut 6 bases from V and 0 bases from J; bases unmatched to any gene: 10. Germline V gene data show CDR1 as ENHRY and CDR2 as SYGVKD. The CDR3 is 18 residues long. This CDR3 is CAISADRGPSSGANVLTF. The CDR3 DNA sequence: TGTGCCATCAGCGCCGACAGGGGACCCAGCTCTGGGGCCAACGTCCTGACTTTC.

The rearrangement links TRBV27 to TRBJ2-7, with 7 bases aligning to TRBD2. The CDR3 loop spans 12 amino acids. Germline trimming cut 2 bases from V and 12 bases from J; bases unmatched to any gene: 7. The germline V gene encodes CDR1 MNHEY and CDR2 SMNVEV (reference sequence). CDR3 region: CASSLMGGDLYV. The CDR3 DNA reads as TGTGCCAGCAGTTTAATGGGGGGGGACCTGTACGTC.

This clonotype was counted only a few times. The J gene is TRBJ2-7, the V gene TRBV6-2 or TRBV6-3; D perhaps matches TRBD2 (6 bases). V was trimmed by 7 bases and J by 2 bases, leaving 15 bases between them. The germline gives CDR1 MNHEY, CDR2 SVGEGT. There are 14 residues in the CDR3. CDR3 protein: CASTNRGFPYEQYV. For the CDR3, the DNA is TGTGCCAGCACCAACCGGGGGTTTCCCTACGAGCAGTACGTC.

The gene calls are TRBV18 and TRBJ2-6; TRBD1 or TRBD2 may be the D gene (7 bases each). Looked up from germline, CDR1 is KGHSH and CDR2 is LQKENI. This CDR3 comprises 16 residues. Trimming shortened V by 3 bases and J by 2 bases, and 11 bases separated the two germline ends. CDR3 nucleotides: TGTGCCAGCTCACCCCCAGGGGGGGCTGGGGCCAACGTCCTGACTTTC. Protein product: CASSPPGGAGANVLTF.

This clonotype was detected a few times. The V call is TRBV20-1, the J call TRBJ2-7; 10 positions match TRBD1. This CDR3 spans 13 amino acids. Germline values: CDR1 DFQATT, CDR2 SNEGSKA (reference sequence). V shed 5 bases, J shed 5 bases, and the junction held 6 bases outside the gene matches. The chain's CDR3 is CSASLGTGDEQYV. The CDR3 nucleotides are TGCAGTGCTTCCTTGGGGACAGGGGACGAGCAGTACGTC.

This clonotype was recorded a few times. The chain uses TRBV24-1 and TRBJ2-1; a weak D match, TRBD2 (5 bases). V was cut by 9 bases and J by 2 bases, with 7 bases left in between. CDR3 length equals 12 residues. The germline CDR1 and CDR2 sequences are KGHDR and SFDVKD. CDR3 protein: CATEGTYNEQFF. The CDR3 region has the DNA TGTGCCACCGAGGGAACCTACAATGAGCAGTTCTTC.